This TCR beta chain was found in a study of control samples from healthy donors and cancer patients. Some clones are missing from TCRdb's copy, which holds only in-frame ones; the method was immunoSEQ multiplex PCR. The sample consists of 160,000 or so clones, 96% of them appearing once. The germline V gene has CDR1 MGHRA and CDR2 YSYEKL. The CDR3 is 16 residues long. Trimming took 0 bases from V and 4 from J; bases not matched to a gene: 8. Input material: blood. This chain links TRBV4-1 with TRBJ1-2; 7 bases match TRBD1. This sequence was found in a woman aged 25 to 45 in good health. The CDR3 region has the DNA TGCGCCAGCAGCCAAGATAACCAGGGGGTGGGCTATGGCTACACCTTC. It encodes CASSQDNQGVGYGYTF.